In its sample, the clone carrying this T cell receptor beta chain was seen a few times. The data belong to a study of T cells after yellow fever vaccination. V was cut by 1 base and J by 8 bases, with 17 bases left in between. The CDR3 spans 15 residues. Germline loops: CDR1 MGHRA, CDR2 YSYEKL. TCRdb fed the 5' RACE reads into MiXCR, producing one record per CDR3 protein. The sample shows around 530,000 distinct CDR3 sequences, 17% of them seen only once. V is TRBV4-1 and J is TRBJ1-2; D possibly corresponds to TRBD1 (5 bases). This specimen was PBMCs, taken less than 6 days after the first yellow fever vaccination. This sequence was found in a man between 18 and 29 years old who received the YFV17D yellow fever vaccine. For the CDR3, the DNA is TGCGCCAGCAGCCAAGCCGGGACGGGAAATTTGGGCTACACCTTC. It yields the protein CASSQAGTGNLGYTF.